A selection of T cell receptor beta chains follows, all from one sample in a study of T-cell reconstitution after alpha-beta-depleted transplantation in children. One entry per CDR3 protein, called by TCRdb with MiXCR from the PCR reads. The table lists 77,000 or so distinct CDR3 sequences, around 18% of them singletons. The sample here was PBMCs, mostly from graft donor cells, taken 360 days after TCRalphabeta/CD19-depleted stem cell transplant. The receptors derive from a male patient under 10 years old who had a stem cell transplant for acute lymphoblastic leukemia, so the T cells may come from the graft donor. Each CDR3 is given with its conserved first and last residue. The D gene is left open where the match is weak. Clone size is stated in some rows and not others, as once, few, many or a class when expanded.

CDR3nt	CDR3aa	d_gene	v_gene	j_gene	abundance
TGTGCCAGCAGCCCGGCTGGACTAGCGGGAGTGGGTGAGCAGTTCTTC	CASSPAGLAGVGEQFF	TRBD2	TRBV4-2	TRBJ2-1	few
TGTGCCAGCAGCTCCTTAATGTGGGGTGCCACAGATACGCAGTATTTT	CASSSLMWGATDTQYF	.	TRBV13	TRBJ2-3	few
TGTGCCAGCAGTTTTAGTGACTTAACCGGGGAGCTGTTTTTT	CASSFSDLTGELFF	.	TRBV12-3/TRBV12-4	TRBJ2-2	many
TGTGCCAGCAGAAACAGGGGGCCTGGCTACACCTTC	CASRNRGPGYTF	TRBD1	TRBV12-3/TRBV12-4	TRBJ1-2	.
TGCGCCAGCAACCCTCCCGGACTAGGATGGGTCACAGATACGCAGTATTTT	CASNPPGLGWVTDTQYF	TRBD2	TRBV5-1	TRBJ2-3	few
TGTGCCACCAGTGATTTCAAGGGTTCCTACAATGAGCAGTTCTTC	CATSDFKGSYNEQFF	.	TRBV24-1	TRBJ2-1	few
TGTGCCACCAGTACCCATGGGACAGGGGATGGCCTGGGAGAGACCCAGTACTTC	CATSTHGTGDGLGETQYF	TRBD1	TRBV24-1	TRBJ2-5	.
TGTGCCAGCAGGATGGCCAGGGACACAGATACGCAGTATTTT	CASRMARDTDTQYF	.	TRBV6-1	TRBJ2-3	few
TGTGCCAGCAGTGAAGGGACAGGTCCCTACGAGCAGTACTTC	CASSEGTGPYEQYF	TRBD1	TRBV25-1	TRBJ2-7	many
TGCGCCAGCAGCCAAGAAAACTTGGGGAACACTGAAGCTTTCTTT	CASSQENLGNTEAFF	.	TRBV4-1	TRBJ1-1	few
TGTGCCAGCAGGCCCCCAGGCCTCTCTGGGGCCAACGTCCTGACTTTC	CASRPPGLSGANVLTF	.	TRBV12-3/TRBV12-4	TRBJ2-6	few
TGTGCCAGCAGCTTAGTAGGGGGTGAGGACACTGAAGCTTTCTTT	CASSLVGGEDTEAFF	.	TRBV7-6	TRBJ1-1	.
TGCGCCAGCAGCTCTCCGGGACAGGGCGCTGAAGCTTTCTTT	CASSSPGQGAEAFF	TRBD1	TRBV5-1	TRBJ1-1	.
TGTGCCAGCAGCTTGGCACAGGGGAACACTGAAGCTTTCTTT	CASSLAQGNTEAFF	.	TRBV7-9	TRBJ1-1	few
TGTGCCAGCTCGAGGAAGCGCACGACCGACAATGAGCAGTTCTTC	CASSRKRTTDNEQFF	.	TRBV18	TRBJ2-1	few
TGTGCCAGCAGTATCAGGACAGGGGAAGGGGAGCAGTTCTTC	CASSIRTGEGEQFF	TRBD1	TRBV12-3/TRBV12-4	TRBJ2-1	few
TGTGCCAGCAGCTCCCCCGGGACGGACAATACGCAGTATTTT	CASSSPGTDNTQYF	.	TRBV7-9	TRBJ2-3	.
TGCGCCAGCAGTGAGTCGAATCACGGACCCTACGAGCAGTACTTC	CASSESNHGPYEQYF	.	TRBV10-2	TRBJ2-7	.
TGTGCCAGCAGCCCGGGACAAATTACCTACGAGCAGTACTTC	CASSPGQITYEQYF	.	TRBV3-1	TRBJ2-7	.
TGTGCCAGCAGCTTAGGACAGCTAAGGGGGACAGATACGCAGTATTTT	CASSLGQLRGTDTQYF	.	TRBV7-9	TRBJ2-3	few
TGCGCCAGCAGCTTGGACGGACTAGCGAGACCCAATGAGCAGTTCTTC	CASSLDGLARPNEQFF	TRBD2	TRBV5-1	TRBJ2-1	few
TGCGCCAGCAGTGACAATATAGGTGGGCGGGGCATTCAGTACTTC	CASSDNIGGRGIQYF	.	TRBV10-2	TRBJ2-4	.
TGTGCCAGCAGCTTAGATCTCCCCGTTGGGCAGTTCTTC	CASSLDLPVGQFF	.	TRBV11-2	TRBJ2-1	.
TGTGCCAGCAGCCAAGGGACAGCCATGAACACTGAAGCTTTCTTT	CASSQGTAMNTEAFF	.	TRBV3-1	TRBJ1-1	.
TGCGCCAGCACTTACAGGGATCTCACAGATACGCAGTATTTT	CASTYRDLTDTQYF	.	TRBV5-1	TRBJ2-3	.
TGTGCCAGCACGGTGAAGGAGAGGTCACCCCTCCACTTT	CASTVKERSPLHF	.	TRBV2	TRBJ1-6	.